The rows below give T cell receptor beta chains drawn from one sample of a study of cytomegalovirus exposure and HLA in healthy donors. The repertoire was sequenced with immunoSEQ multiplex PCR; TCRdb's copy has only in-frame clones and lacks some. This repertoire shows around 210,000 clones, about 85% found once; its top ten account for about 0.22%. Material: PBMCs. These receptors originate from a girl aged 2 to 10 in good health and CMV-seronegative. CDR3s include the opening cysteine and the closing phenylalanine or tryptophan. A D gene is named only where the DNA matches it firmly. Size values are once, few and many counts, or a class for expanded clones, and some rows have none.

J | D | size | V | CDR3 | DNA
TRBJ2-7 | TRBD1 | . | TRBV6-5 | CASGDRVAYEQYF | TGTGCCAGCGGGGACAGGGTCGCCTACGAGCAGTACTTC
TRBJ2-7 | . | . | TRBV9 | CASSVDGGASSYEQYF | TGTGCCAGCAGCGTAGATGGCGGGGCGAGCTCCTACGAGCAGTACTTC
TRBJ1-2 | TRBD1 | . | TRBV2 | CASSDLGQTYGYTF | TGTGCCAGCAGTGATTTGGGACAGACCTATGGCTACACCTTC
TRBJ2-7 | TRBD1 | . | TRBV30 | CATGQSSYEQYF | TGTGCCACGGGACAGAGCTCCTACGAGCAGTACTTC
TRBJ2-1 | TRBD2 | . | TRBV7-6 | CASSISGSSYNEQFF | TGTGCCAGCAGCATCAGCGGGAGCTCCTACAATGAGCAGTTCTTC
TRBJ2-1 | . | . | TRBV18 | CASSPVARWTQASSYNEQFF | TGTGCCAGCTCACCAGTTGCTCGTTGGACACAGGCGAGCTCCTACAATGAGCAGTTCTTC
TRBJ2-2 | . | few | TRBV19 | CASSFLQGTGELFF | TGTGCCAGTAGTTTTTTACAGGGCACCGGGGAGCTGTTTTTT
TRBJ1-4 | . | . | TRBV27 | CASSLWGGSNEKLFF | TGTGCCAGCAGTTTATGGGGGGGGAGTAATGAAAAACTGTTTTTT
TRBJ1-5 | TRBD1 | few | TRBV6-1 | CASSDWDSSNQPQHF | TGTGCCAGCAGCGATTGGGACAGTAGCAATCAGCCCCAGCATTTT
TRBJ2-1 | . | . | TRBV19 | CASSIDQLASDEQFF | TGTGCCAGTAGTATAGATCAGTTAGCTAGCGATGAGCAGTTCTTC
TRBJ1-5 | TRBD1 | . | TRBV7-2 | CASSLRQGRNNQPQHF | TGTGCCAGCAGCTTACGACAGGGGCGGAACAATCAGCCCCAGCATTTT
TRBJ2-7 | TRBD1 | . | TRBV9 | CASSPSGQGAGEQYF | TGTGCCAGCAGCCCCTCAGGGCAGGGGGCAGGCGAGCAGTACTTC
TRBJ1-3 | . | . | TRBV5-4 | CASSLDTRSGNTIYF | TGTGCCAGCAGCTTAGACACCCGCTCTGGAAACACCATATATTTT
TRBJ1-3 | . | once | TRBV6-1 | CASSAWRGSLSGNTIYF | TGTGCCAGCAGTGCCTGGAGAGGGTCCCTGTCTGGAAACACCATATATTTT
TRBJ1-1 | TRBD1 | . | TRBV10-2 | CASGGQGGTEAFF | TGCGCCAGCGGGGGACAGGGGGGCACTGAAGCTTTCTTT
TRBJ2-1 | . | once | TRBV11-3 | CASSHGKRVDNEQFF | TGTGCCAGCAGCCACGGGAAGCGGGTCGACAATGAGCAGTTCTTC
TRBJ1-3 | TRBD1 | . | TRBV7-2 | CASSTGTAYTIYF | TGTGCCAGCAGCACCGGGACAGCCTACACCATATATTTT
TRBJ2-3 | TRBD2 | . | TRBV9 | CASSVSTAGSTDTQYF | TGTGCCAGCAGCGTATCCACAGCGGGATCCACAGATACGCAGTATTTT
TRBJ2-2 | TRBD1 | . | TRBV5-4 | CASSARGQVDTGELFF | TGTGCCAGCAGCGCCAGGGGACAGGTGGACACCGGGGAGCTGTTTTTT
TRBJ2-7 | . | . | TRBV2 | CASSGGSYEQYF | TGTGCCAGCAGCGGGGGCTCCTACGAGCAGTACTTC
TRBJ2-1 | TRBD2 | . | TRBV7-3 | CASSSPGTNHNEQFF | TGTGCCAGCAGCTCCCCCGGGACTAACCACAATGAGCAGTTCTTC
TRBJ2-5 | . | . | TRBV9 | CASSVDPSAQETQYF | TGTGCCAGCAGCGTAGACCCTAGCGCCCAAGAGACCCAGTACTTC
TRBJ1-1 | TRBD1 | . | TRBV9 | CASSYGTGNTEAFF | TGTGCCAGCAGTTACGGGACAGGGAACACTGAAGCTTTCTTT
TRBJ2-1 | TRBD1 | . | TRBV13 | CASSPAGQGYNEQFF | TGTGCCAGCAGCCCCGCGGGACAGGGGTACAATGAGCAGTTCTTC
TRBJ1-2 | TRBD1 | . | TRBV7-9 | CASSLVGTESNYGYTF | TGTGCCAGCAGCTTAGTAGGGACAGAGTCTAACTATGGCTACACCTTC
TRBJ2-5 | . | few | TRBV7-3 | CASSLTLRQGRGGETQYF | TGTGCCAGCAGCTTAACGTTGCGACAGGGACGCGGAGGGGAGACCCAGTACTTC
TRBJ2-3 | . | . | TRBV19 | CASSTPTTDTQYF | TGTGCCAGTAGTACCCCGACAACGGATACGCAGTATTTT
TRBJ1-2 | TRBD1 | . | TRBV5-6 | CASSFIRTGNYGYTF | TGTGCCAGCAGCTTTATTCGGACAGGGAACTATGGCTACACCTTC
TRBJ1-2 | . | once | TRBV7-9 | CASSLASGIDYGYTF | TGTGCCAGCAGCTTAGCCTCAGGGATAGACTATGGCTACACCTTC
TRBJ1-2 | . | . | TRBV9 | CASSPQDYGYTF | TGTGCCAGCAGCCCTCAGGACTATGGCTACACCTTC
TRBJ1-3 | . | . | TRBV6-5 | CASSYFRPPSGNTIYF | TGTGCCAGCAGTTACTTCAGGCCCCCCTCTGGAAACACCATATATTTT
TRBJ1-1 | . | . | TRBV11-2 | CASSPRGAFF | TGTGCCAGCAGCCCCCGAGGAGCTTTCTTT
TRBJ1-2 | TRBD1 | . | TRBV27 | CASSLDRARRSYTF | TGTGCCAGCAGTTTAGACAGGGCTCGGAGGAGCTACACCTTC
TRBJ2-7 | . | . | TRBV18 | CASSPGSSSYEQYF | TGTGCCAGCTCACCGGGCAGTAGCTCCTACGAGCAGTACTTC
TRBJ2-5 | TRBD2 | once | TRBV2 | CASRVSPPSGGAFWTKRGTQYF | TGTGCCAGCAGAGTCTCCCCCCCTAGCGGGGGGGCGTTCTGGACCAAAAGGGGGACCCAGTACTTC
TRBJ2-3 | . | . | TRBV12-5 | CASGVGGTDTQYF | TGTGCTAGTGGGGTAGGCGGGACAGATACGCAGTATTTT
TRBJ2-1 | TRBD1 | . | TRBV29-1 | CSVAVGQGEYNEQFF | TGCAGCGTGGCCGTGGGACAGGGGGAGTACAATGAGCAGTTCTTC
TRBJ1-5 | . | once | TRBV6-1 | CASSEGGQHSNQPQHF | TGTGCCAGCAGTGAAGGGGGGCAGCATAGCAATCAGCCCCAGCATTTT
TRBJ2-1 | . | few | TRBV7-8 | CASSLYPGSLTLSYNEQFF | TGTGCCAGCAGCTTATATCCTGGGAGCCTCACCCTCTCCTACAATGAGCAGTTCTTC
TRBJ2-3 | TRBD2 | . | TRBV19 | CASRSRVWRGGTDTQYF | TGTGCCAGTAGGTCTCGGGTTTGGCGGGGGGGCACAGATACGCAGTATTTT